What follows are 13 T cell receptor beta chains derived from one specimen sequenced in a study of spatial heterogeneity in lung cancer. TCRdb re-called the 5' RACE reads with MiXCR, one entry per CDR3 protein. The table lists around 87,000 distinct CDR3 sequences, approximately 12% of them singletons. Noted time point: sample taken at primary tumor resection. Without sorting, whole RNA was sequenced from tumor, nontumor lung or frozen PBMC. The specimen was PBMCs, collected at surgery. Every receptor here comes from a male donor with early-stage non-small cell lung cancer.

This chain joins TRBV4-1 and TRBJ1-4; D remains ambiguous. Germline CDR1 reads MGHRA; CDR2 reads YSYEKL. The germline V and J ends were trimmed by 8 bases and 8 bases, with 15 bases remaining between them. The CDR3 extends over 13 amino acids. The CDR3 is CASGLRVWEKLFF. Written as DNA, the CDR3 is TGCGCCAGCGGATTGAGGGTTTGGGAAAAACTGTTTTTT.

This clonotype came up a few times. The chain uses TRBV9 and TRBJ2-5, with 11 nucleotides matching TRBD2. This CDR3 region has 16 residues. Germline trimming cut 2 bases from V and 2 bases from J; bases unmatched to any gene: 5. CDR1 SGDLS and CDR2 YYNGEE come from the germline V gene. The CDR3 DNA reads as TGTGCCAGCAGCGTGCTAGCGGGGGGCCCACAAGAGACCCAGTACTTC. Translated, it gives CASSVLAGGPQETQYF. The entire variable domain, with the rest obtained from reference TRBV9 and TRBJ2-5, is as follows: DSGVTQTPKHLITATGQRVTLRCSPRSGDLSVYWYQQSLDQGLQFLIQYYNGEERAKGNILERFSAQQFPDLHSELNLSSLELGDSALYFCASSVLAGGPQETQYFGPGTRLLVL.

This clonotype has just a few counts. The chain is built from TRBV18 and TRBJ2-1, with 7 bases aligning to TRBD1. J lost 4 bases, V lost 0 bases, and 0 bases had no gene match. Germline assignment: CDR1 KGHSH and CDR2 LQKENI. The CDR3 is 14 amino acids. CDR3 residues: CASSPPTGYNEQFF. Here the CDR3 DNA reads TGTGCCAGCTCACCACCGACAGGGTACAATGAGCAGTTCTTC.

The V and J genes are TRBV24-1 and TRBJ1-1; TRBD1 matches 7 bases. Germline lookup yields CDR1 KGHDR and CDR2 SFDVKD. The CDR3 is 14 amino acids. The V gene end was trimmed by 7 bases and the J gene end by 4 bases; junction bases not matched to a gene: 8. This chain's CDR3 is CATRTTGEGTEAFF. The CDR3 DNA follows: TGTGCCACCAGGACTACAGGGGAGGGCACTGAAGCTTTCTTT.

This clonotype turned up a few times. This CDR3 reads CASSRGRGYEKLFF. As DNA, the CDR3 is TGTGCCAGCAGCCGAGGGAGGGGTTACGAAAAACTGTTTTTT. The V and J genes are TRBV14 and TRBJ1-4; perhaps TRBD1 as D (5 bases). The CDR3 totals 14 residues. Deletions cut 4 bases from V and 8 bases from J, with 14 bases between. The germline gives CDR1 SGHDN, CDR2 FVKESK.

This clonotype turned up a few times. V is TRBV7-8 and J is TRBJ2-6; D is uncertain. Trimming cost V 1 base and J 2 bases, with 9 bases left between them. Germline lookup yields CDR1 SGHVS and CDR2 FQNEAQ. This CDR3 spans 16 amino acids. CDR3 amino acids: CASSLGAAPGANVLTF. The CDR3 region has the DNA TGTGCCAGCAGCTTAGGGGCAGCCCCTGGGGCCAACGTCCTGACTTTC.

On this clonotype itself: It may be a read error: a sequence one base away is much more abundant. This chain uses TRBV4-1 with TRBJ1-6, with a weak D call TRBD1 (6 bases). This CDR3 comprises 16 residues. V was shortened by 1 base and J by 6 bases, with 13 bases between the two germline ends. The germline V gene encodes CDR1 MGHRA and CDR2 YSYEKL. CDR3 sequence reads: CASSQGGGRTNSPLHF. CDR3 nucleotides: TGCGCCAGCAGCCAAGGGGGGGGCAGGACTAATTCACCCCTCCACTTT.

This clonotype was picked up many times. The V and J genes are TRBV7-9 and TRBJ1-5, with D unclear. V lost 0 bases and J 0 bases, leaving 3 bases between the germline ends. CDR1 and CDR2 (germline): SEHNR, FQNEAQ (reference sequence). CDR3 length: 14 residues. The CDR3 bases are TGTGCCAGCAGCTTAGCAAATAGCAATCAGCCCCAGCATTTT. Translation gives CASSLANSNQPQHF. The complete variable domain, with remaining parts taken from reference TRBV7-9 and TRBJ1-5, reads DTGVSQNPRHKITKRGQNVTFRCDPISEHNRLYWYRQTLGQGPEFLTYFQNEAQLEKSRLLSDRFSAERPKGSFSTLEIQRTEQGDSAMYLCASSLANSNQPQHFGDGTRLSIL.

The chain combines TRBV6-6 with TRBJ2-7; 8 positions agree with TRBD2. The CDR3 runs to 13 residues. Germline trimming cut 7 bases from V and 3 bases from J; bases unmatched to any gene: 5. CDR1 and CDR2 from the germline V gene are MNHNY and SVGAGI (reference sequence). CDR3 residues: CASNLAGNYEQYF. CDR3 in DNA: TGTGCCAGCAATCTAGCGGGCAACTACGAGCAGTACTTC.

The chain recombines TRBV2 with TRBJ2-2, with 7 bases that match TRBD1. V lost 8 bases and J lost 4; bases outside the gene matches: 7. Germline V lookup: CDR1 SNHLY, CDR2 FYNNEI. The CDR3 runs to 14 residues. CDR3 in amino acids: CASHRTGSTGELFF. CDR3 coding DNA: TGTGCCAGCCACCGGACAGGTAGCACCGGGGAGCTGTTTTTT.

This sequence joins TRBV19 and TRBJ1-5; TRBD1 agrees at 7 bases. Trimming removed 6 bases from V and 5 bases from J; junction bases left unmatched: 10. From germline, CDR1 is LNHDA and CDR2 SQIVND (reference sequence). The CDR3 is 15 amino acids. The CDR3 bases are TGTGCCAGTAGAAAAACAGGGGTTAAGGATCAGCCCCAGCATTTT. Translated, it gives CASRKTGVKDQPQHF.

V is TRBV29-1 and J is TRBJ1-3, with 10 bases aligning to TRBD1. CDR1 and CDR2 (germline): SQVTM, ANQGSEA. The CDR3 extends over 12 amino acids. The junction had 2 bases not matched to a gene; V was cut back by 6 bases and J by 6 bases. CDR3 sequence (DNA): TGCAGCGTGGGACAGGGGAAAAACACCATATATTTT. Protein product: CSVGQGKNTIYF.

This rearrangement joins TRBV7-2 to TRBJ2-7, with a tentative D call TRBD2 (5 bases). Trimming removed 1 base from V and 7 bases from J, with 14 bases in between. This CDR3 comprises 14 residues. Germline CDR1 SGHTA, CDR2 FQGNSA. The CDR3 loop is CASSLGSGGREQYF. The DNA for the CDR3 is TGTGCCAGCAGCTTAGGGAGTGGCGGGCGAGAGCAGTACTTC. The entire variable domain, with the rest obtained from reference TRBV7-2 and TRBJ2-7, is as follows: GAGVSQSPSNKVTEKGKDVELRCDPISGHTALYWYRQSLGQGLEFLIYFQGNSAPDKSGLPSDRFSAERTGGSVSTLTIQRTQQEDSAVYLCASSLGSGGREQYFGPGTRLTVT.